These T cell receptor beta chains were read from a single sample in a study of shared clonotypes between healthy human individuals. Some clones are missing from TCRdb's copy, which holds only in-frame ones; the method was immunoSEQ multiplex PCR. Found here are around 1,100,000 clones, approximately 80% of them singletons; the top ten hold over 0.8%. Source material: memory CD4+ T cells from PBMCs. The receptors shown here come from a young man in good health. Some clones in this sample may be carry-over from other donors' samples. CDR3s include the opening cysteine and the closing phenylalanine or tryptophan. D genes are given only for firm matches. Some rows mark clone size as missing; the rest say once, few, many or name a class of expanded clone.

V gene	D gene	J gene	clone size	CDR3 length	CDR3 DNA	CDR3 protein
TRBV7-6	TRBD1	TRBJ1-4	-	13	TGTGCCAGCAGCGCGACAGGGAAGGAAAAACTGTTTTTT	CASSATGKEKLFF
TRBV7-7	TRBD2	TRBJ2-5	-	17	TGTGCCAGCAGCTTAGAGGTAGCTAGCGGGAGTAAAGAGACCCAGTACTTC	CASSLEVASGSKETQYF
TRBV7-2	-	TRBJ2-2	-	13	TGTGCCAGCAGCTTACCCAACACCGGGGAGCTGTTTTTT	CASSLPNTGELFF
TRBV30	TRBD1	TRBJ1-2	few	11	TGTGCCTGGAGTGTAGGGGGCGGCTACACCTTC	CAWSVGGGYTF
TRBV28	-	TRBJ2-1	-	14	TGTGCCAGCAGGCGGGACTCAAGCAGGAATGAGCAGTTCTTC	CASRRDSSRNEQFF
TRBV18	TRBD1	TRBJ2-7	-	15	TGTGCCAGCTCACCACTGGGGACAGGGTTCTACGAGCAGTACTTC	CASSPLGTGFYEQYF
TRBV19	TRBD1	TRBJ1-2	-	14	TGTGCCAGTAGAGACAGGGGTGGTAACTATGGCTACACCTTC	CASRDRGGNYGYTF
TRBV7-3	-	TRBJ2-5	-	14	TGTGCCAGCAGCTTAGGGGGAGGCGGAGAGACCCAGTACTTC	CASSLGGGGETQYF
TRBV28	TRBD1	TRBJ1-2	-	17	TGTGCCAGCAGTTCATCACCAGGACAGGCTCCTAACTATGGCTACACCTTC	CASSSSPGQAPNYGYTF
TRBV19	-	TRBJ2-2	-	14	TGTGCCAGTAGTGGCAGAAGGGGAACCGGGGAGCTGTTTTTT	CASSGRRGTGELFF
TRBV7-9	-	TRBJ2-1	-	12	TGTGCCAGCAGCTTAACTGCCCATGAGCAGTTCTTC	CASSLTAHEQFF
TRBV7-2	-	TRBJ2-2	-	15	TGTGCCAGCAGCTCGGACCCCCTTGCCACCGGGGAGCTGTTTTTT	CASSSDPLATGELFF
TRBV5-1	-	TRBJ2-5	-	15	TGCGCCAGCAGCTTGGGAATGAATACGGGAGAGACCCAGTACTTC	CASSLGMNTGETQYF
TRBV7-2	-	TRBJ2-5	-	12	TGTGCCAGCAGCTTAGCGCATGATACCCAGTACTTC	CASSLAHDTQYF
TRBV7-6	-	TRBJ1-4	-	15	TGTGCCAGCAGCAAGGGGACTTCCCCGCGCGAAAAACTGTTTTTT	CASSKGTSPREKLFF
TRBV18	TRBD1	TRBJ2-3	few	16	TGTGCCAGCTCACCATCGGGACAGGGTATCACAGATACGCAGTATTTT	CASSPSGQGITDTQYF
TRBV5-1	TRBD2	TRBJ2-5	-	15	TGCGCCAGCAGTGGGCTAGCGGGAGACGGAGAGACCCAGTACTTC	CASSGLAGDGETQYF
TRBV7-8	-	TRBJ2-1	-	17	TGTGCCAGCAGCTCAGATGGGTGGGACACCCAACCGGGTGAGCAGTTCTTC	CASSSDGWDTQPGEQFF
TRBV25-1	TRBD1	TRBJ1-5	-	15	TGTGCCAGCAGTGGCCGGGACAGGGGGAATCAGCCCCAGCATTTT	CASSGRDRGNQPQHF
TRBV18	TRBD1	TRBJ2-3	-	14	TGTGCCAGCTCAGCCACAGGGGTCCCAGATACGCAGTATTTT	CASSATGVPDTQYF
TRBV19	-	TRBJ2-5	-	13	TGTGCCAGTAGTAGGGGAGCACAAGAGACCCAGTACTTC	CASSRGAQETQYF
TRBV19	-	TRBJ1-2	-	14	TGTGCCAGTAGTACCGCAGGCATTTTCTATGGCTACACCTTC	CASSTAGIFYGYTF
TRBV9	TRBD2	TRBJ2-7	-	14	TGTGCCAGCAGCCCGCGGGAGACCCCCTACGAGCAGTACTTC	CASSPRETPYEQYF
TRBV30	-	TRBJ1-5	-	12	TGTGCCTGGAGTGTACAGGGACAGCCCCAGCATTTT	CAWSVQGQPQHF
TRBV10-1	-	TRBJ1-1	once	13	TGCGCCAGCAGACAGCTTATGAACACTGAAGCTTTCTTT	CASRQLMNTEAFF
TRBV7-6	TRBD2	TRBJ2-1	-	15	TGTGCCAGCAGCCCCCTAGCGGGAGTCTACAATGAGCAGTTCTTC	CASSPLAGVYNEQFF
TRBV6-6	-	TRBJ1-1	-	14	TGTGCCAGCAGTCTCGGGGGCGCGAACACTGAAGCTTTCTTT	CASSLGGANTEAFF
TRBV4-3	-	TRBJ1-4	-	15	TGCGCCAGCAGCCCGAGCCCACGGTGGAGGGAAAAACTGTTTTTT	CASSPSPRWREKLFF
TRBV11-2	TRBD1	TRBJ2-7	-	14	TGTGCCAGCAGCACAGGACAGGTCTCCTACGAGCAGTACTTC	CASSTGQVSYEQYF
TRBV5-1	TRBD2	TRBJ2-5	-	18	TGCGCCAGCAGCTTGTTACCGGGGGCTAGCGGGAGTGTTGAGACCCAGTACTTC	CASSLLPGASGSVETQYF
TRBV6-1	-	TRBJ2-7	-	14	TGTGCCAGCAGTGCATCAGGGGCTAACAACGAGCAGTACTTC	CASSASGANNEQYF
TRBV12-5	TRBD2	TRBJ2-3	once	15	TGTGCTAGTGGTCTAGCGGGAGGGCCCGGGGATACGCAGTATTTT	CASGLAGGPGDTQYF
TRBV28	TRBD2	TRBJ2-1	-	18	TGTGCCAGCAGTTTTTTGGTGGCGGCTAGCGGGAGACCAGGTGAGCAGTTCTTC	CASSFLVAASGRPGEQFF
TRBV4-1	TRBD1	TRBJ1-2	many	14	TGCGCCAGCAGCCAAAACAGGGGGTCGGATGGCTACACCTTC	CASSQNRGSDGYTF
TRBV28	-	TRBJ1-2	few	13	TGTGCCAGCAGTTTTCAGGAGGGCTATGGCTACACCTTC	CASSFQEGYGYTF
TRBV18	TRBD1	TRBJ1-1	-	16	TGTGCCAGCTCACCACAAGGGACAGGAGCTGCAGCTGAAGCTTTCTTT	CASSPQGTGAAAEAFF
TRBV19	-	TRBJ2-7	-	14	TGTGCCAGTAGTATAGATCTGACAGGTCGCGAGCAGTACTTC	CASSIDLTGREQYF
TRBV29-1	-	TRBJ1-1	-	14	TGCAGCGTTGATCGCCCCCCCGGGGGCACTGAAGCTTTCTTT	CSVDRPPGGTEAFF
TRBV18	TRBD2	TRBJ2-1	-	15	TGTGCCAGCTCACGAGGACTAGCGGGAGATAATGAGCAGTTCTTC	CASSRGLAGDNEQFF
TRBV5-1	TRBD2	TRBJ2-1	-	15	TGCGCCAGCGCAGAGGCGGGAGGGACGTACAATGAGCAGTTCTTC	CASAEAGGTYNEQFF